The subject of this entry is one T cell receptor (beta chain). Its target is unknown. Each single cDNA molecule received a unique molecular identifier. Via MiXCR, TCRdb re-called the 5' RACE reads, giving one row per CDR3 protein. The table includes more than 95,000 distinct CDR3 sequences, 15% detected once. CDR3 size: 18 residues. This entry comes from a study of early T cells in non-severe SARS-CoV-2 infection. Across the study: Whole-blood bulk RNA, unsorted, was sequenced, and chains were unpaired.

Study conclusions and caveats: VDJdb matches were skewed toward anti-spike CD8 T cell responses.

This clonotype was sampled from an adult who was a healthcare worker with PCR-confirmed SARS-CoV-2 infection or an uninfected control (not recorded which). The rearrangement links TRBV3-2 to TRBJ2-2; the D call in the table, TRBD2, was not verified against the DNA. TRBV3-2 is recorded as a pseudogene. The specimen was whole blood. CDR3 amino acids: CASSQDPSGGPNTGELFF. The CDR3 coding sequence is TGTGCCAGCAGCCAAGACCCTAGCGGGGGGCCCAACACCGGGGAGCTGTTTTTT.